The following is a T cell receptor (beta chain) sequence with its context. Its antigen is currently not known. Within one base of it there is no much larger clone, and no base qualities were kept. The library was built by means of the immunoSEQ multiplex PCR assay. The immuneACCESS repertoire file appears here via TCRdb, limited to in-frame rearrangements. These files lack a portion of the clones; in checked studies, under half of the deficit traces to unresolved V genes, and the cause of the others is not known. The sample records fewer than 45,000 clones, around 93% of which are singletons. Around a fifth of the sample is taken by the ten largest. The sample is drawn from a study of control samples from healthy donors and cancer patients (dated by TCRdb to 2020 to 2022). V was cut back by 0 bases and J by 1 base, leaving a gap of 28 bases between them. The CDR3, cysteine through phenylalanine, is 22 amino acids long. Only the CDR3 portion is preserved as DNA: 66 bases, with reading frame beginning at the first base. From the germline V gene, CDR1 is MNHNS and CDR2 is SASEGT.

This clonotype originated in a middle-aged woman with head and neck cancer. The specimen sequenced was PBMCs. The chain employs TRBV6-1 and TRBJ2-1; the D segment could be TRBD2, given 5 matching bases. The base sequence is TGTGCCAGCAGTGAAGCTGGAGGAGGCAGCCAGTATTTAGCCGGGTCCTACAATGAGCAGTTCTTC. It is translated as CASSEAGGGSQYLAGSYNEQFF.